One and the same sample provided the 13 T cell receptor beta chains below, sequenced in a study of T cell repertoires in cytomegalovirus infection. TCRdb itself ran the reads through MiXCR, one entry per CDR3 protein. The sample holds 200,000 or so distinct CDR3 sequences, about 38% seen once. These receptors have no identified antigens. This material consisted of CD8+ T cells from cultured PBMCs, taken from culture after CMV antigen stimulation. Receptors were obtained from a human donor in good health (CMV status not recorded). Some clones in this sample may be carry-over from other donors' samples.

This rearrangement joins TRBV5-4 to TRBJ1-1; tentative D call: TRBD1 (5 bases). V lost 6 bases and J 5 bases, leaving 17 bases between the germline ends. This CDR3 is 14 amino acids long. From germline, CDR1 is SGHNT and CDR2 YYREEE (reference sequence). The CDR3 DNA sequence: TGTGCCAGCACCCAGCCTGGGGGGGGGACTGAAGCTTTCTTT. Translated, it gives CASTQPGGGTEAFF.

This sequence joins TRBV11-3 and TRBJ2-1; TRBD1 matches at 7 bases. This CDR3 spans 14 amino acids. The germline CDR1 and CDR2 sequences are SGHNT and YENEEA. V shed 5 bases, J shed 5 bases, and the junction held 6 bases outside the gene matches. CDR3 residues: CASSALTGNNEQFF. The CDR3 DNA follows: TGTGCCAGCAGCGCCCTGACAGGGAACAATGAGCAGTTCTTC.

This sequence joins TRBV7-6 and TRBJ2-7; D might be TRBD1 (6 bases). V dropped 0 bases and J dropped 4 bases, with 13 bases sitting between them. CDR1 and CDR2 from the germline V gene are SGHVS and FNYEAQ. The CDR3 covers 15 residues. DNA of the CDR3: TGTGCCAGCAGCTTAGCCCCGGACAGAGCGTACGAGCAGTACTTC. Protein: CASSLAPDRAYEQYF.

This chain links TRBV20-1 with TRBJ1-3; tentative D call: TRBD1 (6 bases). The V and J ends lost 5 bases and 2 bases respectively, with 7 bases between them. Germline V gives CDR1 DFQATT, CDR2 SNEGSKA (reference sequence). The CDR3 sequence is 12 residues long. CDR3 residues: CSARDTGNTIYF. The CDR3 DNA sequence: TGCAGTGCTCGGGACACTGGAAACACCATATATTTT.

The chain couples TRBV7-9 to TRBJ1-1, with a possible D match to TRBD1 (5 bases). The CDR3 is 14 residues long. Germline V gene data show CDR1 as SEHNR and CDR2 as FQNEAQ (reference sequence). V gave up 10 bases and J gave up 1 base, with 16 bases separating them. The CDR3 protein is CATNGGWRNTEAFF. CDR3 nucleotide sequence: TGTGCCACGAATGGGGGATGGAGGAACACTGAAGCTTTCTTT.

This clonotype was picked up a small number of times. The V call is TRBV6-1, the J call TRBJ1-1, with TRBD1 identical over 7 bases. CDR1 is MNHNS and CDR2 is SASEGT in the germline V gene. The CDR3 consists of 14 residues. The trim removed 10 bases at V and 4 bases at J, leaving 12 bases unmatched. The CDR3 reads CANGEQGRATEAFF. CDR3 nucleotide sequence: TGTGCCAACGGGGAACAGGGGCGCGCCACTGAAGCTTTCTTT.

The CDR3: CSVEVGARYGYTF. The CDR3 nucleotides read TGCAGCGTTGAAGTGGGGGCTCGCTATGGCTACACCTTC. V usage is TRBV29-1 and J usage is TRBJ1-2; the D gene is possibly TRBD1 (6 bases). V lost 1 base, J lost 4 bases, and 10 bases lay in between. This CDR3 is built from 13 residues. The germline V gene encodes CDR1 SQVTM and CDR2 ANQGSEA.

This clonotype came up many times. The rearrangement links TRBV7-9 to TRBJ2-2; D perhaps matches TRBD1 (6 bases). V was shortened by 0 bases and J by 1 base, with 15 bases between the two germline ends. The CDR3 spans 18 residues. CDR1 is SEHNR, CDR2 FQNEAQ, per germline (reference sequence). The DNA of the CDR3 is TGTGCCAGCAGCTTAGCGTGGGGGCAACTCCTGAACACCGGGGAGCTGTTTTTT. Encoded protein: CASSLAWGQLLNTGELFF.

The CDR3 region is CASSLGQLTLEQYF. CDR3 nucleotides: TGCGCCAGCAGCTTGGGACAGCTAACTCTCGAGCAGTACTTC. The V and J genes are TRBV5-1 and TRBJ2-7; D perhaps matches TRBD1 (5 bases). Germline-derived CDR1 and CDR2 are SGHRS and YFSETQ. The CDR3 loop spans 14 amino acids. Trimming stripped 0 bases from V and 6 bases from J, with 13 bases between.

The chain is built from TRBV10-3 and TRBJ1-3; 7 bases are a match to TRBD1. V lost 6 bases, J lost 4 bases, and 15 bases stayed unmatched. Germline V gives CDR1 ENHRY, CDR2 SYGVKD. The CDR3 sequence is 17 residues long. The CDR3 coding sequence is TGTGCCATCAGGGGGACAGAATCGAATCTACCAGGAAACACCATATATTTT. Amino acid sequence: CAIRGTESNLPGNTIYF.

The chain is built from TRBV11-3 and TRBJ2-6, with 9 positions matching TRBD1. Unmatched junction bases numbered 6, after V lost 5 bases and J lost 1 base. The length of the CDR3 is 17 residues. From germline, CDR1 is SGHNT and CDR2 YENEEA. The CDR3 region has the DNA TGTGCCAGCAGCACAGGACAGGGGCGGTCTGGGGCCAACGTCCTGACTTTC. Protein sequence: CASSTGQGRSGANVLTF. Complete variable domain (other parts from reference TRBV11-3 and TRBJ2-6): EAGVVQSPRYKIIEKKQPVAFWCNPISGHNTLYWYLQNLGQGPELLIRYENEEAVDDSQLPKDRFSAERLKGVDSTLKIQPAELGDSAVYLCASSTGQGRSGANVLTFGAGSRLTVL.

The gene calls are TRBV9 and TRBJ2-5; TRBD2 agrees at 8 bases. CDR3 size: 17 residues. Trimming took 0 bases from V and 3 from J; bases not matched to a gene: 10. The germline V gene has CDR1 SGDLS and CDR2 YYNGEE. The CDR3 DNA reads TGTGCCAGCAGCGTAGAAGGGGGGACTAGTGGGGAAGAGACCCAGTACTTC. This codes for CASSVEGGTSGEETQYF.

The table lists this clonotype with a few counts. The junction departs from germline at one end; a sequencing error may be responsible. The chain carries TRBV7-8 and TRBJ2-1; TRBD2 agrees at 10 bases. This CDR3 contains 15 residues. The germline V gene encodes CDR1 SGHVS and CDR2 FQNEAQ. For the CDR3, the DNA is TGTGCCAGCAGCATAGCGGGGGGTTACTACAATGAGCAGTTCTTC. It yields the protein CASSIAGGYYNEQFF.